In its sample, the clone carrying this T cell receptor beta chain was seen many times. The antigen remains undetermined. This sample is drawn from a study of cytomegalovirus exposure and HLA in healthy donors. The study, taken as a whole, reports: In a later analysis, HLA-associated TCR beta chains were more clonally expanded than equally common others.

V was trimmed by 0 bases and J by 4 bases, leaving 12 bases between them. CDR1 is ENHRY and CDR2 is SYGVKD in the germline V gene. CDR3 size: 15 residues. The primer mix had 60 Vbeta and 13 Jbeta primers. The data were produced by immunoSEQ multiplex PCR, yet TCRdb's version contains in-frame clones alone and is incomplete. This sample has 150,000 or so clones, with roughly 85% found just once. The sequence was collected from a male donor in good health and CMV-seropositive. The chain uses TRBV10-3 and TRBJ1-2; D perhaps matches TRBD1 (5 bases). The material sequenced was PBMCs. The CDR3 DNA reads TGTGCCATCAGTGAGTCGGGAGGGGCCGCCTATGGCTACACCTTC. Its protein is CAISESGGAAYGYTF.